The 15 T cell receptor beta chains reported below all come from one sample, sequenced in a study of T-cell reconstitution after alpha-beta-depleted transplantation in children. Preparing the TCRbeta library involved the use of unique molecular identifiers. TCRdb re-called the PCR reads with MiXCR, one entry per CDR3 protein. The sample holds 440,000 or so distinct CDR3 sequences; approximately 42% are singletons and the top ten take roughly 27%. Sample: PBMCs, taken before TCRalphabeta/CD19-depleted stem cell transplant. The source is a girl aged 2-10 years with aplastic anemia, due to receive a stem cell transplant.

This chain uses TRBV5-1 with TRBJ2-3, with 7 bases fitting TRBD2. The ends lost 4 bases at V and 9 bases at J; junction bases unmatched: 8. CDR3 length: 13 amino acids. Germline loops: CDR1 SGHRS, CDR2 YFSETQ. The CDR3 spells CASSGVGGLTQYF. CDR3 nucleotide sequence: TGCGCCAGCAGCGGCGTGGGAGGGCTAACGCAGTATTTT. Combining the CDR3 with reference TRBV5-1 and TRBJ2-3 gives the whole variable domain KAGVTQTPRYLIKTRGQQVTLSCSPISGHRSVSWYQQTPGQGLQFLFEYFSETQRNKGNFPGRFSGRQFSNSRSEMNVSTLELGDSALYLCASSGVGGLTQYFGPGTRLTVL.

J is TRBJ1-6 and V is TRBV20-1; a possible D gene is TRBD1 (6 bases). Trimming removed 0 bases from V and 12 bases from J, with 15 bases in between. Germline CDR1 and CDR2: DFQATT and SNEGSKA (reference sequence). The CDR3 contains 14 residues. The CDR3 DNA follows: TGCAGTGCTAGAGAAACAGGGAGAGGGGGACCCCTCCACTTT. Translating gives CSARETGRGGPLHF.

J is TRBJ1-2 and V is TRBV12-3 or TRBV12-4; D call uncertain. The CDR3 runs 11 residues. The ends were cut back, 9 bases at V and 7 bases at J, with 12 bases in the middle. The CDR3, as DNA: TGTGCCAGTTTGAATCGCGGTGGCTACACCTTC. Residues: CASLNRGGYTF.

This clonotype was observed a single time. The chain links TRBV20-1 to TRBJ2-7; D ambiguous. V was cut by 4 bases and J by 7 bases, with 14 bases left in between. The CDR3 is 12 amino acids. Germline-derived CDR1 and CDR2 are DFQATT and SNEGSKA (reference sequence). The CDR3 DNA reads as TGCAGTGCTACCGAATCCGGTGGAGAGCAGTACTTC. Amino acid sequence: CSATESGGEQYF.

This clonotype was picked up a small number of times. This chain links TRBV27 with TRBJ2-7; 10 bases fit TRBD1. J gave up 4 bases and V 2 bases, and 8 bases lay outside the gene matches. The germline CDR1 and CDR2 sequences are MNHEY and SMNVEV (reference sequence). The CDR3 has 16 residues. CDR3 loop: CASSLGDRGPIYEQYF. DNA for the CDR3: TGTGCCAGCAGTTTAGGGGACAGGGGTCCCATTTACGAGCAGTACTTC.

As for this clonotype: A much larger clone lies one base from this, so it may be a read error. The chain uses TRBV9 and TRBJ1-2; 8 positions match TRBD1. Looked up from germline, CDR1 is SGDLS and CDR2 is YYNGEE. The length of the CDR3 is 15 residues. CDR3 sequence reads: CASSVDRTGRNGDTF. DNA for the CDR3: TGTGCCAGCAGCGTCGACCGGACAGGGAGGAATGGCGACACCTTC.

The DNA for the CDR3 is TGCAGCGCGGTACAGGGGGTTGAAGCTTTCTTT. Protein: CSAVQGVEAFF. The chain has TRBV29-1 and TRBJ1-1; 8 positions agree with TRBD1. The CDR3 contains 11 residues. V shed 7 bases and J 7 bases; nucleotides not matched to a gene: 5. Germline V lookup: CDR1 SQVTM, CDR2 ANQGSEA.

This clonotype was detected a few times. V gene TRBV11-2 combines with J gene TRBJ2-7; TRBD1 is a possible D gene (5 bases). CDR3 length: 14 residues. Germline CDR1 and CDR2: SGHAT and FQNNGV. Trimming took off 5 bases at V and 3 bases at J, with 14 bases between the two ends. CDR3 in DNA: TGTGCCAGCAGCCCGGACACCCGTCGCTACGAGCAGTACTTC. Protein sequence: CASSPDTRRYEQYF.

In its sample, this clonotype was seen many times. The chain recombines TRBV5-1 with TRBJ2-1; 12 bases are a match to TRBD1. The CDR3 runs to 15 residues. Germline lookup yields CDR1 SGHRS and CDR2 YFSETQ. The V and J ends lost 2 bases and 8 bases, in that order; junction bases with no gene match: 5. CDR3 region: CASSLPGTGGDEQFF. The CDR3 DNA follows: TGCGCCAGCAGCTTACCCGGGACAGGGGGCGATGAGCAGTTCTTC.

There are a few counts of this clonotype. V is TRBV3-1 and J is TRBJ1-6; the match to TRBD1 covers 9 bases. The CDR3 runs 13 residues. Looked up from germline, CDR1 is LGHDT and CDR2 is YNNKEL (reference sequence). Trimming took 7 bases from V and 7 from J; bases not matched to a gene: 2. The CDR3 reads CASTTGGNSPLHF. The CDR3 nucleotides read TGTGCCAGCACCACAGGGGGCAATTCACCCCTCCACTTT.

This clonotype was seen many times. This rearrangement joins TRBV11-3 to TRBJ2-1; 8 positions agree with TRBD2. The trim removed 5 bases at V and 6 bases at J, leaving 9 bases unmatched. Germline loops: CDR1 SGHNT, CDR2 YENEEA. The CDR3 runs 15 residues. The CDR3 nucleotides read TGTGCCAGCAGCCCCCCGGGACTAGGGGTCAATGAGCAGTTCTTC. This gives the protein CASSPPGLGVNEQFF. Using reference TRBV11-3 and TRBJ2-1 for the parts outside the CDR3, the full variable domain is EAGVVQSPRYKIIEKKQPVAFWCNPISGHNTLYWYLQNLGQGPELLIRYENEEAVDDSQLPKDRFSAERLKGVDSTLKIQPAELGDSAVYLCASSPPGLGVNEQFFGPGTRLTVL.

The V and J genes are TRBV5-1 and TRBJ1-6; no firm D call. CDR1 is SGHRS, CDR2 YFSETQ, per germline. The CDR3 contains 15 residues. Between the trimmed V and J ends, which lost 4 bases and 5 bases, there was a span of 13 bases. The CDR3 reads CASSSAGPHNSPLHF. The CDR3, as DNA: TGCGCCAGCAGCAGCGCCGGGCCGCATAATTCACCCCTCCACTTT. The full variable domain, rest sourced from reference TRBV5-1 and TRBJ1-6, is KAGVTQTPRYLIKTRGQQVTLSCSPISGHRSVSWYQQTPGQGLQFLFEYFSETQRNKGNFPGRFSGRQFSNSRSEMNVSTLELGDSALYLCASSSAGPHNSPLHFGNGTRLTVT.

This clonotype appeared many times. The V call is TRBV3-1, the J call TRBJ2-5; no clear D. The V and J ends lost 8 bases and 4 bases respectively, with 11 bases between them. Per the germline V gene, CDR1 is LGHDT and CDR2 is YNNKEL (reference sequence). This CDR3 comprises 12 residues. The CDR3 here is CASRHISETQYF. In DNA, the CDR3 is TGTGCCAGCCGACACATATCAGAGACCCAGTACTTC.

The chain recombines TRBV9 with TRBJ2-3; 7 nucleotides align to TRBD1. The CDR3 has 15 amino acids. Germline-derived CDR1 and CDR2 are SGDLS and YYNGEE. Trimming removed 3 bases from V and 4 bases from J; junction bases left unmatched: 8. CDR3 DNA: TGTGCCAGCAGCGCTGCAGGGGGAAGCGCAGATACGCAGTATTTT. Translation: CASSAAGGSADTQYF.

This clonotype was detected ten times or more. V is TRBV12-3 or TRBV12-4 and J is TRBJ2-1; 7 nucleotides match TRBD2. CDR3 length equals 14 residues. Trimming took 5 bases from V and 4 from J; bases not matched to a gene: 5. The CDR3 nucleotides are TGTGCCAGCAGTCCCCCGGGAGGTTACAATGAGCAGTTCTTC. This translates into CASSPPGGYNEQFF.